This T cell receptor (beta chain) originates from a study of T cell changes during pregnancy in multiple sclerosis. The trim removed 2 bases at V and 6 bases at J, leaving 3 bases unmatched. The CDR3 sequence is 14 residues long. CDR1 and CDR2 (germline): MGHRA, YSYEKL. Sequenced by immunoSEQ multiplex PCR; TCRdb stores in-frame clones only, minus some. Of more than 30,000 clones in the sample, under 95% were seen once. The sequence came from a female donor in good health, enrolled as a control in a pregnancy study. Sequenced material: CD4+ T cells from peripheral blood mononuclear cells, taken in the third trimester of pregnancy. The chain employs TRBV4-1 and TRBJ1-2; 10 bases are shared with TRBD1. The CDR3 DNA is TGCGCCAGCAGCCAACCGGGACAGGGGAATGGCTACACCTTC. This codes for CASSQPGQGNGYTF.